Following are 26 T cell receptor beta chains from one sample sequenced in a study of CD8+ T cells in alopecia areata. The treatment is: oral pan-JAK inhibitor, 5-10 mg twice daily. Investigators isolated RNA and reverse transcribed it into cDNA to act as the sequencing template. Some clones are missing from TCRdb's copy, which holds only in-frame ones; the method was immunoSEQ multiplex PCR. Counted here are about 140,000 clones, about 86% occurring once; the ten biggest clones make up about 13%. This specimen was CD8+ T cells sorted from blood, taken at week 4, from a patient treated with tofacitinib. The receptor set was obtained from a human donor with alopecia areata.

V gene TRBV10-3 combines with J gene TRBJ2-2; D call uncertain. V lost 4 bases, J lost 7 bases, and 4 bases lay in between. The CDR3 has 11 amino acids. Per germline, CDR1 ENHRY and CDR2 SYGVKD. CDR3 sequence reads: CAISAGGELFF. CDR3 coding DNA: TGTGCCATCAGTGCTGGCGGGGAGCTGTTTTTT.

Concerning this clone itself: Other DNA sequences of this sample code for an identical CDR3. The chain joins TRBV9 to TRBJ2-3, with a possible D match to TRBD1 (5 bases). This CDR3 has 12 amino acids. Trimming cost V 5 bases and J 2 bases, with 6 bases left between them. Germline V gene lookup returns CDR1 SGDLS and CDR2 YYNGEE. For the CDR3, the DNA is TGTGCCAGCAGGGGGCTCACAGATACGCAGTATTTT. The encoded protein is CASRGLTDTQYF.

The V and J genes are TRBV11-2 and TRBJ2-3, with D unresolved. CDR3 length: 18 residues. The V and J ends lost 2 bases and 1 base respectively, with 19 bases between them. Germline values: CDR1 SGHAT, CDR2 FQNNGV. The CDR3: CASSLLVATKPGTDTQYF. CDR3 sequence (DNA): TGTGCCAGCAGCTTATTGGTAGCCACAAAGCCGGGCACAGATACGCAGTATTTT.

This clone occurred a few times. The CDR3 loop reads CASSYSAPGGTVTEAFF. CDR3 in DNA: TGTGCCAGCAGTTACTCCGCCCCGGGGGGGACAGTCACTGAAGCTTTCTTT. J is TRBJ1-1 and V is TRBV27; 7 bases line up with TRBD1. The CDR3 loop spans 17 amino acids. The junction had 15 bases not matched to a gene; V was cut back by 4 bases and J by 4 bases. Per germline, CDR1 MNHEY and CDR2 SMNVEV (reference sequence).

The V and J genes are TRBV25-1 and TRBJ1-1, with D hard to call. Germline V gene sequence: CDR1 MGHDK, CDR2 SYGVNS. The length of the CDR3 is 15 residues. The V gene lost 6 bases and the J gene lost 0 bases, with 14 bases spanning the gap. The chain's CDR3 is CASRASGLMNTEAFF. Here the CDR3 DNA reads TGTGCCAGCAGGGCTTCCGGGCTCATGAACACTGAAGCTTTCTTT.

The CDR3 protein is CASGVAGANVLTF. The CDR3 DNA reads as TGTGCCAGCGGGGTAGCTGGGGCCAACGTCCTGACTTTC. This rearrangement joins TRBV2 to TRBJ2-6; D is ambiguous. V was clipped by 8 bases and J by 2 bases, with 7 bases between them. Per germline, CDR1 SNHLY and CDR2 FYNNEI. The CDR3 totals 13 residues.

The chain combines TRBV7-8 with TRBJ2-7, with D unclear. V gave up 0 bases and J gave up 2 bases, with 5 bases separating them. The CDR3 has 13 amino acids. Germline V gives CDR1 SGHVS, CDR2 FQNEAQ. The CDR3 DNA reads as TGTGCCAGCAGCTTAGCAGGCACCTACGAGCAGTACTTC. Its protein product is CASSLAGTYEQYF.

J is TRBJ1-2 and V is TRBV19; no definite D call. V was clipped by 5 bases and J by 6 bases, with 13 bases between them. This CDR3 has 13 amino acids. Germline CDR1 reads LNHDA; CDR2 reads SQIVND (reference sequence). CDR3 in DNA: TGTGCCAGTAGTCTCTTAGGTCCGGATGGCTACACCTTC. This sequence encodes CASSLLGPDGYTF.

CDR3 sequence (DNA): TGCGCCAGCAGCTTGGTGGTCGGGAACAATGAGCAGTTCTTC. It encodes CASSLVVGNNEQFF. The V gene is TRBV5-1, the J gene TRBJ2-1; D perhaps matches TRBD2 (5 bases). The CDR3 covers 14 residues. The germline V gene encodes CDR1 SGHRS and CDR2 YFSETQ. V was trimmed by 0 bases and J by 5 bases, leaving 9 bases between them.

CDR3 DNA: TGTGCCAGCAGTTCCGGGGAAGGGGGGCCCACAGATACGCAGTATTTT. It is translated as CASSSGEGGPTDTQYF. This chain uses TRBV6-5 with TRBJ2-3; either TRBD1 or TRBD2 may fit D (6 bases each). The germline gives CDR1 MNHEY, CDR2 SVGAGI. Trimming cost V 4 bases and J 2 bases, with 16 bases left between them. The CDR3 contains 16 residues.

The CDR3 region has the DNA TGTGCCAGCAGGGAGAACAGGGGGACCCAGTACTTC. Protein: CASRENRGTQYF. The genes are TRBV2 and TRBJ2-5; 7 bases are a match to TRBD1. V lost 6 bases to trimming and J lost 7 bases; unmatched junction nucleotides: 5. Germline values: CDR1 SNHLY, CDR2 FYNNEI. The CDR3 length is 12 residues.

CDR3 protein: CASSQDRGRTVYYEQYF. The CDR3, as DNA: TGCGCCAGCAGCCAAGATAGGGGGAGGACGGTCTACTACGAGCAGTACTTC. The rearrangement uses TRBV4-1 and TRBJ2-7, with D perhaps matching TRBD1 or TRBD2 (6 bases each). V was cut by 0 bases and J by 3 bases, with 18 bases left in between. CDR1 and CDR2 from the germline V gene are MGHRA and YSYEKL. This CDR3 spans 17 amino acids.

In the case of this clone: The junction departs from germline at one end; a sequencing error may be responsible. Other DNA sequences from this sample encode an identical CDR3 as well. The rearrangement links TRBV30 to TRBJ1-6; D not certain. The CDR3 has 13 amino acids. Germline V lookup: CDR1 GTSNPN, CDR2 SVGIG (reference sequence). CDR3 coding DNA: TGCGCCTGGAATCCCTCCTATAATTCACCCCTCCACTTT. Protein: CAWNPSYNSPLHF.

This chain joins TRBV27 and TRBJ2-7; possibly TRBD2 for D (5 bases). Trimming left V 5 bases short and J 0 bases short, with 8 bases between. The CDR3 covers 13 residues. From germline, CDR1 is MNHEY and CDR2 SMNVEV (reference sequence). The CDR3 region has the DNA TGTGCCAGCAGTCTCGGGAACTCCTACGAGCAGTACTTC. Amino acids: CASSLGNSYEQYF.

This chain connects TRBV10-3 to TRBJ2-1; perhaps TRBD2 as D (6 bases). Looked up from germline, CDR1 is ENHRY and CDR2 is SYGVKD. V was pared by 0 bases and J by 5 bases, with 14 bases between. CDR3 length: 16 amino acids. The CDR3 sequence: CAISESDGGLNNEQFF. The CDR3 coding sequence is TGTGCCATCAGTGAGTCTGATGGGGGACTCAACAATGAGCAGTTCTTC.

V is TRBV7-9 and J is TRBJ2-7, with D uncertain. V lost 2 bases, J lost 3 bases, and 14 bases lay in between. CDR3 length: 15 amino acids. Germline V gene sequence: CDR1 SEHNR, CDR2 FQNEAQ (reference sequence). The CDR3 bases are TGTGCCAGCAGCTTAAAGGCCCAGGATTACTACGAGCAGTACTTC. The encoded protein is CASSLKAQDYYEQYF.

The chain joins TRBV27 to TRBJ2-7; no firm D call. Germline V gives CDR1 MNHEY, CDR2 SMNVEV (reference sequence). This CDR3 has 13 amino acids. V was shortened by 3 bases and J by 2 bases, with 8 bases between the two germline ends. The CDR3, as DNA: TGTGCCAGCAGTTTCAGTAGAACCTACGAGCAGTACTTC. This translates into CASSFSRTYEQYF.

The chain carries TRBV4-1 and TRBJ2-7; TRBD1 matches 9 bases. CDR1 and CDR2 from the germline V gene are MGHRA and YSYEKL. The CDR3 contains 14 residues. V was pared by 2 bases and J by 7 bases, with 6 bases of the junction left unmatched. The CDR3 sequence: CASSQSRDRDEQYF. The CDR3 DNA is TGCGCCAGCAGCCAATCCCGGGACAGGGATGAGCAGTACTTC.

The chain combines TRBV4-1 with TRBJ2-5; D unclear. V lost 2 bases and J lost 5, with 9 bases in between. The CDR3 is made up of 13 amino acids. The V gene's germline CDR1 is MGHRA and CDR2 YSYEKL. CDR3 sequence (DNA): TGCGCCAGCAGCCAAATGAGAACCGAGACCCAGTACTTC. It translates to CASSQMRTETQYF.

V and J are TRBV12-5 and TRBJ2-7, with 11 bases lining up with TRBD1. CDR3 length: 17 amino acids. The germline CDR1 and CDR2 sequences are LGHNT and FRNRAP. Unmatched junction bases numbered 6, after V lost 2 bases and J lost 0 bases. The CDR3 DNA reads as TGTGCTAGTGGTTTGCCGTCGGGACAGGGGGTCTCCTACGAGCAGTACTTC. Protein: CASGLPSGQGVSYEQYF.

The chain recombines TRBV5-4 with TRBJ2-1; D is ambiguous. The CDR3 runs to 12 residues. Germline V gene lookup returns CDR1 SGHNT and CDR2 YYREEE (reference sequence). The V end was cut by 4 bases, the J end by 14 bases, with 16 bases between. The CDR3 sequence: CASSRDPFRKFF. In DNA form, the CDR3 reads TGTGCCAGCAGCCGAGACCCGTTTAGGAAGTTCTTC.

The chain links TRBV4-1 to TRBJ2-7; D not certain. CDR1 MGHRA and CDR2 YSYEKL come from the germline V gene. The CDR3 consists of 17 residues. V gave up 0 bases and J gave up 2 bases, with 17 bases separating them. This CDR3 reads CASSQESNSDLPYEQYF. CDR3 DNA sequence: TGCGCCAGCAGCCAAGAGTCTAACTCAGACTTGCCCTACGAGCAGTACTTC.

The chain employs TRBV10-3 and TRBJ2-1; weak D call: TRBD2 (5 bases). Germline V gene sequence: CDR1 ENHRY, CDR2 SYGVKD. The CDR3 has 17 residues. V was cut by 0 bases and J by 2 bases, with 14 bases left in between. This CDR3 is CAISESGSVAPYNEQFF. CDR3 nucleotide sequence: TGTGCCATCAGTGAGTCGGGTAGCGTAGCTCCCTACAATGAGCAGTTCTTC.

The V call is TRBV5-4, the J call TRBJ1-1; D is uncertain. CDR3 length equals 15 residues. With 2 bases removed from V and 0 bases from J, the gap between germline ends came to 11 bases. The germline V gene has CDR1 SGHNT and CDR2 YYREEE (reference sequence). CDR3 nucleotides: TGTGCCAGCAGCTTCGGAGGAGGGCTGAACACTGAAGCTTTCTTT. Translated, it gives CASSFGGGLNTEAFF.

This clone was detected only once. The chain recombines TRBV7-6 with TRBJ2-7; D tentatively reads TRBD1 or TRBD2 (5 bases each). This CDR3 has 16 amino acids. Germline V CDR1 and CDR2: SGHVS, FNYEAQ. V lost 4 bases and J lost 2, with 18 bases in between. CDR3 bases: TGTGCCAGCAGCTCTCTCGACACCGGGGCCACCTACGAGCAGTACTTC. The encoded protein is CASSSLDTGATYEQYF.

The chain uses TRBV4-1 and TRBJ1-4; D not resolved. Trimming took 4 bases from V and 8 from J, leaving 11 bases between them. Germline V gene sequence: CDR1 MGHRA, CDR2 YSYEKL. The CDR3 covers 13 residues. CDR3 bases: TGCGCCAGCAGCCTCGGGGTGCGAGAAAAACTGTTTTTT. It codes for CASSLGVREKLFF.